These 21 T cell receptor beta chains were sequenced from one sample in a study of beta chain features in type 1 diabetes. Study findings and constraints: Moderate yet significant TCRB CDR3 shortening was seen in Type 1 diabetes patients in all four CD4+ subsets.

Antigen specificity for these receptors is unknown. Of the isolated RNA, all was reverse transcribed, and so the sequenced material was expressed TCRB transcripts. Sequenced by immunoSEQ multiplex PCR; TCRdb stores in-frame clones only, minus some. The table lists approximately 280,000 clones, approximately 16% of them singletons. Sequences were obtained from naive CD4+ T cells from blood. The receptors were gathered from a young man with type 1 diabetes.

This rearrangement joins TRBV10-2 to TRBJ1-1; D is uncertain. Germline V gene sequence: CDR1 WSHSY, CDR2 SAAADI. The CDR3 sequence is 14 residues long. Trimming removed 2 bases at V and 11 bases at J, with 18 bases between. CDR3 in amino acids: CASSERVRHPGAFF. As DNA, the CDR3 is TGCGCCAGCAGTGAGAGGGTTCGACATCCGGGGGCTTTCTTT.

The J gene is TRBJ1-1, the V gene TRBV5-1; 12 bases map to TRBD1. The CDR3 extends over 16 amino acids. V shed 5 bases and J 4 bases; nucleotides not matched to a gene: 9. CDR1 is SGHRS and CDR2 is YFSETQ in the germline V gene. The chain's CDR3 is CASRPRDRGPSTEAFF. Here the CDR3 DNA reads TGCGCCAGCAGGCCTCGGGACAGGGGGCCTAGCACTGAAGCTTTCTTT.

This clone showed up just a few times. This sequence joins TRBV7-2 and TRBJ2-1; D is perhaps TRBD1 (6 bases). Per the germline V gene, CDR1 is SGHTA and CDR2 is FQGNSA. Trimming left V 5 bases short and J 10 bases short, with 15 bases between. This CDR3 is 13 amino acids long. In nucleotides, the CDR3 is TGTGCCAGCAGCATAGACAGGCTTCAGGAGCAGTTCTTC. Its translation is CASSIDRLQEQFF.

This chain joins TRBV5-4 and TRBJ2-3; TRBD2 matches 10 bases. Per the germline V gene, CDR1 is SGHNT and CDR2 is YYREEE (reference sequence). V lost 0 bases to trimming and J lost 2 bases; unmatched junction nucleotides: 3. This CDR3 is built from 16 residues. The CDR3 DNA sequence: TGTGCCAGCAGCTTGGCTAGCGGGAGCTTCACAGATACGCAGTATTTT. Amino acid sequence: CASSLASGSFTDTQYF.

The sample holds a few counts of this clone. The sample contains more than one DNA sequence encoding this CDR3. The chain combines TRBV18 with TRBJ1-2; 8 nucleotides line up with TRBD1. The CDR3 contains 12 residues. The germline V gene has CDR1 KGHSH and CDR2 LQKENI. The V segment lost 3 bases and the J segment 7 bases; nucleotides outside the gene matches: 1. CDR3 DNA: TGTGCCAGCTCACCGGACAGGGCTGGCTACACCTTC. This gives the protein CASSPDRAGYTF.

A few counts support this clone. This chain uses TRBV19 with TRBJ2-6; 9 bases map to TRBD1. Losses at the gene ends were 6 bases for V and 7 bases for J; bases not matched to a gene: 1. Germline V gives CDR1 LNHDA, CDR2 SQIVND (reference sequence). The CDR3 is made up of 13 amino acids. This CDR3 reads CASRGQGANVLTF. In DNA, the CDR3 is TGTGCCAGTAGGGGACAGGGAGCCAACGTCCTGACTTTC.

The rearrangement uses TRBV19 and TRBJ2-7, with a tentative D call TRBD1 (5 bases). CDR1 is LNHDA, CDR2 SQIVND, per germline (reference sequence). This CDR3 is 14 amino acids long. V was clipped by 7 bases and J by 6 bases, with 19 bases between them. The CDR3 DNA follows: TGTGCCAGTACCCCAAGACCCCAGGGTACCGAGCAGTACTTC. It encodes CASTPRPQGTEQYF.

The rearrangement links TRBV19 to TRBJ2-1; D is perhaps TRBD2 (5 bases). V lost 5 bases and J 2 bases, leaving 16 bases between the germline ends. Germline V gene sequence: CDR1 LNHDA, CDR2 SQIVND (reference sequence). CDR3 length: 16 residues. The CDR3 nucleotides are TGTGCCAGTAGTGTGACGGACTCGTCAGCCTACAATGAGCAGTTCTTC. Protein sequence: CASSVTDSSAYNEQFF.

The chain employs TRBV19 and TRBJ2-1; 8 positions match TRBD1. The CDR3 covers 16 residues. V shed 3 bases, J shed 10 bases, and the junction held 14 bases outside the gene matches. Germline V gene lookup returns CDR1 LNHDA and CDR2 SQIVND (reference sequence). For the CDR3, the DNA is TGTGCCAGTAGTATCCGACAGGGGTCGAACCTGGGGGAGCAGTTCTTC. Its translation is CASSIRQGSNLGEQFF.

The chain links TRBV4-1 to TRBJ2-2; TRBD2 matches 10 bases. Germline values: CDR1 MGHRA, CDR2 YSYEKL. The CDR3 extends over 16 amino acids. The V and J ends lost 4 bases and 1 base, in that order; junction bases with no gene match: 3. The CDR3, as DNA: TGCGCCAGCAGCCGGGGACTAGCGAGGAACACCGGGGAGCTGTTTTTT. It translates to CASSRGLARNTGELFF.

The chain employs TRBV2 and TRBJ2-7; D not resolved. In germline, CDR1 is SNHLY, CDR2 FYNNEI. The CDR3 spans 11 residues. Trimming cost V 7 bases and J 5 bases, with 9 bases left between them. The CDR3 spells CASNYHHEQYF. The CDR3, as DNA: TGTGCCAGCAACTACCACCACGAGCAGTACTTC. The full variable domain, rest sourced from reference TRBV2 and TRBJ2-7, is EPEVTQTPSHQVTQMGQEVILRCVPISNHLYFYWYRQILGQKVEFLVSFYNNEISEKSEIFDDQFSVERPDGSNFTLKIRSTKLEDSAMYFCASNYHHEQYFGPGTRLTVT.

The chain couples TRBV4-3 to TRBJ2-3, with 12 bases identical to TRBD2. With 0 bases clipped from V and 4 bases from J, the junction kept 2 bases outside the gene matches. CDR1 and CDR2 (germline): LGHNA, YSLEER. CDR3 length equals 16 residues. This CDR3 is CASSQDRTSGADTQYF. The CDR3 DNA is TGCGCCAGCAGCCAAGATAGGACTAGCGGGGCAGATACGCAGTATTTT.

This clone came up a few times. CDR3 in DNA: TGTGCCAGCAGTTGGCAGGCCTATGGCTACACCTTC. As protein: CASSWQAYGYTF. The chain couples TRBV28 to TRBJ1-2; D is uncertain. The V end lost 4 bases, the J end lost 4 bases, and 7 bases lay between the germline ends. This CDR3 spans 12 amino acids. Germline V CDR1 and CDR2: MDHEN, SYDVKM.

Here the CDR3 reads CATSRHDSGELFF. The CDR3 DNA is TGTGCCACCAGTAGACACGACTCCGGGGAGCTGTTTTTT. The J gene is TRBJ2-2, the V gene TRBV15, with D hard to call. This CDR3 is 13 amino acids long. V gave up 6 bases and J gave up 6 bases, with 11 bases separating them. Germline V gene lookup returns CDR1 LNHNV and CDR2 YYDKDF (reference sequence).

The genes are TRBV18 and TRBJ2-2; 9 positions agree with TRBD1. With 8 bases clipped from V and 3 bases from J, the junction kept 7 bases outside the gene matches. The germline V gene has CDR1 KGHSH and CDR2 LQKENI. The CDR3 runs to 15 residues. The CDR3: CASTRDRVDTGELFF. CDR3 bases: TGTGCCAGCACCCGGGACAGGGTGGACACCGGGGAGCTGTTTTTT.

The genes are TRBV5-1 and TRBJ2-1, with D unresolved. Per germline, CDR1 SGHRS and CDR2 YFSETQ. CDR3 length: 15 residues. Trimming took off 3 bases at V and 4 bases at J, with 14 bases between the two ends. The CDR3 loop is CASSSLSTPYNEQFF. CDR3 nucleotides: TGCGCCAGCAGCTCCTTATCGACTCCTTACAATGAGCAGTTCTTC.

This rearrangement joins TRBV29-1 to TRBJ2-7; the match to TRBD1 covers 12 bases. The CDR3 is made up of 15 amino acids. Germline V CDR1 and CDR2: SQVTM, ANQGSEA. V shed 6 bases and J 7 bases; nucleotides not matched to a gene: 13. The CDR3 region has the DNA TGCAGCGTCGGCACCCCGGGACAGGGGGCTGGAGAGCAGTACTTC. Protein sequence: CSVGTPGQGAGEQYF.

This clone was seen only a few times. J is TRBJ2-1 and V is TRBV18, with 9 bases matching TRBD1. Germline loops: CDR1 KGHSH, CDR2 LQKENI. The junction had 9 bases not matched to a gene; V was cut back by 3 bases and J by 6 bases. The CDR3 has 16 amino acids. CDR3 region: CASSPPNPDRGNEQFF. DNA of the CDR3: TGTGCCAGCTCACCCCCTAACCCGGACAGGGGCAATGAGCAGTTCTTC.

The CDR3 DNA follows: TGTGCCAGCAGTTCACAGGGGACGAATCAGCCCCAGCATTTT. Its translation: CASSSQGTNQPQHF. The rearrangement joins TRBV27 to TRBJ1-5; 7 bases fit TRBD1. J gave up 4 bases and V 4 bases, and 4 bases lay outside the gene matches. CDR3 length: 14 residues. CDR1 and CDR2 from the germline V gene are MNHEY and SMNVEV (reference sequence).

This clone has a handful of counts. CDR3 in DNA: TGTGCCAGCAGCCCGGACGGGGATGGCTACACCTTC. Its protein is CASSPDGDGYTF. V and J are TRBV2 and TRBJ1-2; D is uncertain. Germline V gives CDR1 SNHLY, CDR2 FYNNEI. CDR3 length: 12 amino acids. Trimming pared 6 bases from V and 6 bases from J, leaving 11 bases between.

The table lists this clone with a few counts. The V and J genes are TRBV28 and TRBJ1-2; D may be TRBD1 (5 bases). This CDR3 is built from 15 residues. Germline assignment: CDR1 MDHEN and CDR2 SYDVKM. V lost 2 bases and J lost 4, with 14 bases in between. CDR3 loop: CASSLGGAGPYGYTF. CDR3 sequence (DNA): TGTGCCAGCAGTTTAGGTGGTGCGGGACCCTATGGCTACACCTTC.